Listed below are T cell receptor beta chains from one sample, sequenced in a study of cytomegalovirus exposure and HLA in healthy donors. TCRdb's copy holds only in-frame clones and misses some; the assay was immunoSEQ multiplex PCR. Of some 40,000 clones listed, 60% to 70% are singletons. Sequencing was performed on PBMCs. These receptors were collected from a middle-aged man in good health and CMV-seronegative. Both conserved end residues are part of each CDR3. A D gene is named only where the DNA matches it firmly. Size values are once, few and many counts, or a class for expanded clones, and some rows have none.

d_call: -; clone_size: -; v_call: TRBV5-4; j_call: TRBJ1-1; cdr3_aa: CASSLPYQPARGGSEAFF; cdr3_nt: TGTGCCAGCAGCTTGCCCTACCAGCCGGCTAGGGGGGGTTCTGAAGCTTTCTTT
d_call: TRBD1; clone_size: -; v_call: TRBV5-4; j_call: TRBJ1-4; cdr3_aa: CASSLGGQGANEKLFF; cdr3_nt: TGTGCCAGCAGCTTAGGGGGACAGGGGGCTAATGAAAAACTGTTTTTT
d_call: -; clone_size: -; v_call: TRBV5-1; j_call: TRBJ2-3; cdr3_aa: CASSLEGSRATDTQYF; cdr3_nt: TGCGCCAGCAGCTTGGAGGGTAGCAGGGCCACAGATACGCAGTATTTT
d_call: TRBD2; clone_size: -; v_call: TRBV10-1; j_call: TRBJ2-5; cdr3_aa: CASSVPGLAGGQETQYF; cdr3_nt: TGCGCCAGCAGTGTCCCGGGACTAGCGGGGGGCCAAGAGACCCAGTACTTC
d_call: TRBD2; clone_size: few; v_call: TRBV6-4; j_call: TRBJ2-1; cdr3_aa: CASSDTTSGGNEQFF; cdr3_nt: TGTGCCAGCAGTGACACGACTAGCGGGGGGAATGAGCAGTTCTTC
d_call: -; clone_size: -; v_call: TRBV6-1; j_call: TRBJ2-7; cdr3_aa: CASSENGLRFSYEQYF; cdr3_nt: TGTGCCAGCAGTGAAAATGGACTAAGGTTCTCCTACGAGCAGTACTTC
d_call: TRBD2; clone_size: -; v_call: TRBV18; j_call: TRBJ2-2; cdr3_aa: CASSAGLAGTGELFF; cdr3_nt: TGTGCCAGCTCAGCGGGACTAGCGGGGACCGGGGAGCTGTTTTTT
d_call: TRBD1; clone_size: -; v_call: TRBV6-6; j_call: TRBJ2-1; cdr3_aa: CASSYWTGLHNEQFF; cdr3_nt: TGTGCCAGCAGTTACTGGACAGGGCTACACAATGAGCAGTTCTTC
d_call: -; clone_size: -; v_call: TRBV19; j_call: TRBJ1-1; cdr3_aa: CASSIKGGMEAFF; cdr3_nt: TGTGCCAGTAGTATAAAAGGGGGAATGGAAGCTTTCTTT
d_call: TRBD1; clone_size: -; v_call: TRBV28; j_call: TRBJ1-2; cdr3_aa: CASSLTGQGTNYGYTF; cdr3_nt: TGTGCCAGCAGCTTGACCGGACAGGGAACTAACTATGGCTACACCTTC
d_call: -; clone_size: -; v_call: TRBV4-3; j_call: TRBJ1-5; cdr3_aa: CASSQDSRESNQPQHF; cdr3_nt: TGCGCCAGCAGCCAAGATAGCCGTGAGAGCAATCAGCCCCAGCATTTT
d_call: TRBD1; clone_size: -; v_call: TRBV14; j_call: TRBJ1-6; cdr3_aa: CASSQGPGQGGSPLHF; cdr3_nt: TGTGCCAGCAGCCAAGGTCCGGGACAGGGAGGTTCACCCCTCCACTTT
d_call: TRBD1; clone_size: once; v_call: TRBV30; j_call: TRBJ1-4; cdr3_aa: CAWRRRGDTNEKLFF; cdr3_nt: TGTGCCTGGAGGCGCAGGGGGGATACTAATGAAAAACTGTTTTTT
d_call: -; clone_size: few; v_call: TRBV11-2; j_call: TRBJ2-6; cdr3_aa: CASSTRDIKAGANVLTF; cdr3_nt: TGTGCCAGCTCGACCCGGGACATTAAGGCTGGGGCCAACGTCCTGACTTTC
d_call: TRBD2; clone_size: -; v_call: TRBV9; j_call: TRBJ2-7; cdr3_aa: CASSVDPGLASYEQYF; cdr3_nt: TGTGCCAGCAGCGTTGACCCTGGACTAGCGTCCTACGAGCAGTACTTC
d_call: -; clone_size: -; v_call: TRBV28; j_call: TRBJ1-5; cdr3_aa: CAVGDQPQHF; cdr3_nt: TGTGCCGTCGGGGATCAGCCCCAGCATTTT
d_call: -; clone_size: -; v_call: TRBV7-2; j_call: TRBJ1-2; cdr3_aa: CASSFGTSGYTF; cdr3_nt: TGTGCCAGCAGCTTCGGGACAAGCGGCTACACCTTC
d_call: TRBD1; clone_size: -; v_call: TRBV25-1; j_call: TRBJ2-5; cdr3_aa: CASSEYRGRETQYF; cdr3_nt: TGTGCCAGCAGTGAATACAGGGGGCGAGAGACCCAGTACTTC
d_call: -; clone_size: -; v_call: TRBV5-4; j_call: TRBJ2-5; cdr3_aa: CASTQGGGLETQYF; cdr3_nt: TGTGCCAGCACCCAGGGCGGGGGCTTAGAGACCCAGTACTTC
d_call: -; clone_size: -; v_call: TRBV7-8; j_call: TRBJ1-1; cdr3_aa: CASSLADMNTEAFF; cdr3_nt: TGTGCCAGCAGCTTAGCCGACATGAACACTGAAGCTTTCTTT